One sample yielded the 19 T cell receptor beta chains listed below, sequenced in a study of cytomegalovirus exposure and HLA in healthy donors. PCR amplification relied on 60 Vbeta primers (plus 13 Jbeta primers). Repertoires were generated with immunoSEQ multiplex PCR, while TCRdb's copy carries only in-frame clones and drops some. The sample includes more than 110,000 clones, around 75% of them seen just once. The specimen sequenced was PBMCs. The receptor set was obtained from a female donor in good health and CMV-seronegative.

This clone was counted a single time. The V and J genes are TRBV7-3 and TRBJ2-7; a possible D gene is TRBD1 (6 bases). V lost 0 bases and J lost 3, with 6 bases in between. This CDR3 comprises 13 residues. CDR1 SGHTA and CDR2 FQGTGA come from the germline V gene. The CDR3 coding sequence is TGTGCCAGCAGCTTAACAGGGGGCTACGAGCAGTACTTC. Protein: CASSLTGGYEQYF.

The chain employs TRBV6-4 and TRBJ2-3; a possible D gene is TRBD2 (5 bases). Germline loops: CDR1 MRHNA, CDR2 SNTAGT. V lost 5 bases and J 0 bases, leaving 9 bases between the germline ends. There are 14 residues in the CDR3. CDR3 in amino acids: CASSRGGSTDTQYF. The CDR3, as DNA: TGTGCCAGCAGTCGCGGAGGTAGCACAGATACGCAGTATTTT.

This clone is a singleton in its sample. This chain uses TRBV2 with TRBJ2-3, with 12 bases identical to TRBD2. CDR1 and CDR2 (germline): SNHLY, FYNNEI. The CDR3 runs 15 residues. The ends lost 5 bases at V and 4 bases at J; junction bases unmatched: 4. The CDR3 protein is CASSSTSGSSDTQYF. CDR3 sequence (DNA): TGTGCCAGCAGTTCGACTAGCGGGAGCTCAGATACGCAGTATTTT.

This rearrangement joins TRBV25-1 to TRBJ2-7, with 7 bases fitting TRBD2. The V gene end was trimmed by 2 bases and the J gene end by 1 base; junction bases not matched to a gene: 2. Germline CDR1 reads MGHDK; CDR2 reads SYGVNS. The CDR3 is 14 amino acids. In DNA, the CDR3 is TGTGCCAGCAGTGAAGGGACTAAATCCTACGAGCAGTACTTC. This codes for CASSEGTKSYEQYF.

The chain links TRBV9 to TRBJ2-5, with 14 nucleotides matching TRBD2. CDR1 is SGDLS and CDR2 is YYNGEE in the germline V gene. This CDR3 is 17 amino acids long. V was clipped by 3 bases and J by 5 bases; unmatched bases: 9. The CDR3, as DNA: TGTGCCAGCAGCGAGCCCCGACTAGCGGGAGGGGCGGAGACCCAGTACTTC. It is translated as CASSEPRLAGGAETQYF.

The chain carries TRBV28 and TRBJ2-1, with 8 bases matching TRBD2. The CDR3 sequence is 17 residues long. Germline V gives CDR1 MDHEN, CDR2 SYDVKM. The V and J ends lost 2 bases and 7 bases, in that order; junction bases with no gene match: 13. The CDR3 reads CASSLPQSGSLSNEQFF. The CDR3 region has the DNA TGTGCCAGCAGTTTACCCCAGAGCGGGAGTTTATCAAATGAGCAGTTCTTC.

The chain recombines TRBV9 with TRBJ2-3, with 7 bases fitting TRBD2. V shed 3 bases, J shed 0 bases, and the junction held 4 bases outside the gene matches. CDR3 length equals 15 residues. From germline, CDR1 is SGDLS and CDR2 YYNGEE. The CDR3, as DNA: TGTGCCAGCAGCGCCACTAGCGTGAGCACAGATACGCAGTATTTT. It encodes CASSATSVSTDTQYF.

The J gene is TRBJ2-1, the V gene TRBV7-9, with D maybe TRBD1 (6 bases). V was pared by 4 bases and J by 5 bases, with 18 bases between. Germline-derived CDR1 and CDR2 are SEHNR and FQNEAQ (reference sequence). The CDR3 has 16 amino acids. CDR3 DNA sequence: TGTGCCAGCAGCTATTCCGTTGTGGACAGCAACAATGAGCAGTTCTTC. Protein sequence: CASSYSVVDSNNEQFF.

V and J are TRBV29-1 and TRBJ2-3; D is possibly TRBD2 (6 bases). V lost 0 bases to trimming and J lost 5 bases, with 6 bases between them. The CDR3 has 12 amino acids. CDR1 is SQVTM, CDR2 ANQGSEA, per germline. This chain's CDR3 is CSVEDGGDTQYF. The CDR3 nucleotides are TGCAGCGTTGAAGACGGGGGAGATACGCAGTATTTT.

The rearrangement joins TRBV25-1 to TRBJ2-7; D not certain. Trimming shortened V by 2 bases and J by 9 bases, and 8 bases separated the two germline ends. The V gene's germline CDR1 is MGHDK and CDR2 SYGVNS. The CDR3 has 11 amino acids. The CDR3 DNA is TGTGCCAGCAGTGAAAGATCCGGGCAGTACTTC. The encoded protein is CASSERSGQYF.

To note about this clone: Different DNA sequences within this sample yield the same CDR3. This sequence joins TRBV2 and TRBJ2-7, with 8 bases fitting TRBD2. CDR1 is SNHLY, CDR2 FYNNEI, per germline. The CDR3 sequence is 17 residues long. The V and J ends lost 3 bases and 2 bases, in that order; junction bases with no gene match: 12. CDR3 in DNA: TGTGCCAGCAGTGACTTTGCGGGAGGACCCGGGACCTACGAGCAGTACTTC. It codes for CASSDFAGGPGTYEQYF.

The CDR3 loop is CASSEVSSNQPQHF. The CDR3 DNA is TGTGCCAGCAGTGAGGTTTCTAGCAATCAGCCCCAGCATTTT. This chain connects TRBV28 to TRBJ1-5; no reliable D call. This CDR3 is built from 14 residues. V lost 5 bases and J 0 bases, leaving 8 bases between the germline ends. Germline CDR1 and CDR2: MDHEN and SYDVKM.

The V gene is TRBV2, the J gene TRBJ2-7; 9 positions agree with TRBD2. This CDR3 has 13 residues. CDR1 and CDR2 from the germline V gene are SNHLY and FYNNEI. V lost 9 bases and J lost 1; bases outside the gene matches: 4. This chain's CDR3 is CASSGSRSYEQYF. In nucleotides, the CDR3 is TGTGCCAGTAGCGGGAGCAGATCCTACGAGCAGTACTTC.

The chain couples TRBV19 to TRBJ1-5; D might be TRBD1 (5 bases). Germline V gene data show CDR1 as LNHDA and CDR2 as SQIVND (reference sequence). With 3 bases removed from V and 3 bases from J, the gap between germline ends came to 9 bases. The CDR3 sequence is 14 residues long. CDR3 DNA: TGTGCCAGTAGTATGGACACATTCAATCAGCCCCAGCATTTT. This gives the protein CASSMDTFNQPQHF.

The table lists this clone with a few counts. V is TRBV29-1 and J is TRBJ1-1; 7 nucleotides line up with TRBD1. The germline V gene encodes CDR1 SQVTM and CDR2 ANQGSEA. The CDR3 has 13 amino acids. V gave up 7 bases and J gave up 6 bases; unmatched junction bases: 11. DNA of the CDR3: TGCAGCGGGAAACAGGGGAAGGGCGCTGAAGCTTTCTTT. This codes for CSGKQGKGAEAFF.

This chain links TRBV7-6 with TRBJ2-1, with 11 bases aligning to TRBD2. The V gene end was trimmed by 1 base and the J gene end by 6 bases; junction bases not matched to a gene: 8. The CDR3 is 17 amino acids. Germline lookup yields CDR1 SGHVS and CDR2 FNYEAQ. CDR3 sequence: CASSLVGSGRVLNEQFF. In DNA, the CDR3 is TGTGCCAGCAGCTTAGTCGGTAGCGGGAGGGTCCTCAATGAGCAGTTCTTC.

The CDR3 is CSVELDRAEKLFF. The CDR3 DNA reads as TGCAGCGTTGAACTCGACAGGGCTGAAAAACTGTTTTTT. The V gene is TRBV29-1, the J gene TRBJ1-4; 7 nucleotides align to TRBD1. Germline CDR1 is SQVTM and CDR2 is ANQGSEA. Trimming at V came to 2 bases and at J to 7 bases, leaving 4 bases not matched to a gene. This CDR3 has 13 amino acids.

This clone was seen a single time. The rearrangement joins TRBV2 to TRBJ1-1; D is perhaps TRBD1 (6 bases). Trimming cost V 6 bases and J 5 bases, with 25 bases left between them. The CDR3 loop spans 17 amino acids. Germline values: CDR1 SNHLY, CDR2 FYNNEI. Here the CDR3 DNA reads TGTGCCAGCAGGCCGGGCACAGGCCCTCGCAGGGGAACTGAAGCTTTCTTT. This codes for CASRPGTGPRRGTEAFF.

The chain recombines TRBV19 with TRBJ2-1; 8 bases line up with TRBD2. Per germline, CDR1 LNHDA and CDR2 SQIVND (reference sequence). V was pared by 5 bases and J by 3 bases, with 12 bases of the junction left unmatched. The CDR3 consists of 17 residues. The CDR3 DNA sequence: TGTGCCAGTAGTGGGGCGGGAGGCCAGGTTTTCTACAATGAGCAGTTCTTC. Its protein product is CASSGAGGQVFYNEQFF.